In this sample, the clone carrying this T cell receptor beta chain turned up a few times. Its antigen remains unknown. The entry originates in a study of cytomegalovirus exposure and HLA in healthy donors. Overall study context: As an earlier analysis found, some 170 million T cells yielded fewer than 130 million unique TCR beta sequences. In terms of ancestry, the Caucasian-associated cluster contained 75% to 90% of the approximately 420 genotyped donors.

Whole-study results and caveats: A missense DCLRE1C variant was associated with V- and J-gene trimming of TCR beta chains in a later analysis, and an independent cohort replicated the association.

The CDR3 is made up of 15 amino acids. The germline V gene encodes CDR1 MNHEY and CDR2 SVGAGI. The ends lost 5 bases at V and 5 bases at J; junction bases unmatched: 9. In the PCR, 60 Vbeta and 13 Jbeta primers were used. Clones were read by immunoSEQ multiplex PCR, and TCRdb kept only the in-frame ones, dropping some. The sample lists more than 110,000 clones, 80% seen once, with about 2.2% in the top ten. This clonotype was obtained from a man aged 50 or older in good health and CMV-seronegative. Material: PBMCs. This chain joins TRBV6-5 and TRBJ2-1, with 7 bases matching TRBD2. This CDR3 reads CASSISGLRDNEQFF. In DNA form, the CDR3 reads TGTGCCAGCAGTATTAGCGGGCTTAGGGACAATGAGCAGTTCTTC.